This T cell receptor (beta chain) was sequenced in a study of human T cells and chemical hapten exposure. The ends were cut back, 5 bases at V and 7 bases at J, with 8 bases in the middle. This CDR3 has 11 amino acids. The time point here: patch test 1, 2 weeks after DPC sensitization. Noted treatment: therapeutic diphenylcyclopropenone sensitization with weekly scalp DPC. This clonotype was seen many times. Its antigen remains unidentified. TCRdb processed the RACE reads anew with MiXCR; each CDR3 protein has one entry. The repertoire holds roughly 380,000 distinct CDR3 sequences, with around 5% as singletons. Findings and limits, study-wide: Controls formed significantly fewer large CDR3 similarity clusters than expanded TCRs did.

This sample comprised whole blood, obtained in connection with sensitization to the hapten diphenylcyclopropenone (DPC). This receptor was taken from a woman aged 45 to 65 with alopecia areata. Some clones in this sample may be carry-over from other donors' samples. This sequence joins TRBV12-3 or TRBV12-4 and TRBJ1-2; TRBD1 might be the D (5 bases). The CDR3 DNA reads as TGTGCCAGCAGTCGAGGGGTTGGCTACACCTTC. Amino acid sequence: CASSRGVGYTF.